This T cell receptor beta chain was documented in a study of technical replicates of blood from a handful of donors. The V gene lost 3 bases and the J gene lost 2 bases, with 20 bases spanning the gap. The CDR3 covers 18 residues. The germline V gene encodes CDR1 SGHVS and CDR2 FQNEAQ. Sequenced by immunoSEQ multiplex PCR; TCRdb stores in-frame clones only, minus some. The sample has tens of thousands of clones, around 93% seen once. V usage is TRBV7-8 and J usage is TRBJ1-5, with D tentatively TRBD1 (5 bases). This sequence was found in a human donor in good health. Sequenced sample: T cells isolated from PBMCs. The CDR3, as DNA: TGTGCCAGCAGCTTTTTCAGGGCGTTTCAGCAGGGCAATCAGCCCCAGCATTTT. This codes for CASSFFRAFQQGNQPQHF.